What follows are 3 T cell receptor beta chains derived from one specimen sequenced in a study of blood T cell repertoires in COVID-19. Generated by immunoSEQ multiplex PCR, the TCRdb table keeps only in-frame clones and is missing some. Of 300,000 or so clones in the sample, roughly nine tenths are singletons; the top ten hold 5% to 7%. The sample comprised peripheral blood. Receptors originate from a man between 18 and 29 years old who had recovered from COVID-19.

The chain couples TRBV6-6 to TRBJ2-2, with TRBD1 matching over 10 bases. After removal of 4 bases from V and 5 bases from J, the junction contained 4 bases not matched to a gene. The CDR3 runs 15 residues. Germline-derived CDR1 and CDR2 are MNHNY and SVGAGI (reference sequence). The CDR3 spells CASSSPGQGTGELFF. The CDR3 DNA follows: TGTGCCAGCAGTTCCCCGGGACAGGGGACCGGGGAGCTGTTTTTT.

For the CDR3, the DNA is TGCAGCGTTCAATGGACAGGTAATCAGCCCCAGCATTTT. Protein sequence: CSVQWTGNQPQHF. The gene calls are TRBV29-1 and TRBJ1-5; TRBD1 aligns across 7 bases. CDR1 SQVTM and CDR2 ANQGSEA come from the germline V gene. Germline trimming cut 5 bases from V and 4 bases from J; bases unmatched to any gene: 5. CDR3 length equals 13 residues.

This clone occurred a few times. The V and J genes are TRBV4-2 and TRBJ2-7; D gene uncertain. Trimming took off 1 base at V and 1 base at J, with 8 bases between the two ends. The CDR3 contains 14 residues. CDR1 is LGHNA, CDR2 YNFKEQ, per germline. The CDR3 bases are TGTGCCAGCAGCCAAGGGCTAGTATCCTACGAGCAGTACTTC. This codes for CASSQGLVSYEQYF.